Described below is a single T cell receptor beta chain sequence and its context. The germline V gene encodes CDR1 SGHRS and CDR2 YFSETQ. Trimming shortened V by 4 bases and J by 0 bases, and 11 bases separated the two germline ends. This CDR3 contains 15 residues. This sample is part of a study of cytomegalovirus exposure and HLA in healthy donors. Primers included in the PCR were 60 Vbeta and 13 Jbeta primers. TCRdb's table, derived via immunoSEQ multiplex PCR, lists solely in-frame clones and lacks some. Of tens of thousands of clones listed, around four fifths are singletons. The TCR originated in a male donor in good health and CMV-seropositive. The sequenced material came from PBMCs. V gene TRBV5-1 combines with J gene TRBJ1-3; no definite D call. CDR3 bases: TGCGCCAGCAGCCCGGTCGGGTTCTCTGGAAACACCATATATTTT. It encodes CASSPVGFSGNTIYF. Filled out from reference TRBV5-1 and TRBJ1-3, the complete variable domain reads KAGVTQTPRYLIKTRGQQVTLSCSPISGHRSVSWYQQTPGQGLQFLFEYFSETQRNKGNFPGRFSGRQFSNSRSEMNVSTLELGDSALYLCASSPVGFSGNTIYFGEGSWLTVV.